The TCR beta chain under discussion was sequenced for a study of cytomegalovirus exposure and HLA in healthy donors. Amplification used 60 Vbeta primers and 13 Jbeta primers. The assay was immunoSEQ multiplex PCR, and TCRdb's table has in-frame clones only and misses some. The sample lists approximately 180,000 clones; around 82% were seen once. Germline lookup yields CDR1 LNHDA and CDR2 SQIVND (reference sequence). V lost 6 bases and J lost 7, with 18 bases in between. CDR3 length: 15 amino acids. This sequence originates from a man aged 18 to 30 in good health and CMV-seronegative. Material for sequencing was PBMCs. The V gene is TRBV19, the J gene TRBJ1-4; D possibly corresponds to TRBD1 (5 bases). The CDR3 loop reads CASSRSGGLGEKLFF. CDR3 sequence (DNA): TGTGCCAGTAGCCGATCTGGGGGGTTGGGTGAAAAACTGTTTTTT.